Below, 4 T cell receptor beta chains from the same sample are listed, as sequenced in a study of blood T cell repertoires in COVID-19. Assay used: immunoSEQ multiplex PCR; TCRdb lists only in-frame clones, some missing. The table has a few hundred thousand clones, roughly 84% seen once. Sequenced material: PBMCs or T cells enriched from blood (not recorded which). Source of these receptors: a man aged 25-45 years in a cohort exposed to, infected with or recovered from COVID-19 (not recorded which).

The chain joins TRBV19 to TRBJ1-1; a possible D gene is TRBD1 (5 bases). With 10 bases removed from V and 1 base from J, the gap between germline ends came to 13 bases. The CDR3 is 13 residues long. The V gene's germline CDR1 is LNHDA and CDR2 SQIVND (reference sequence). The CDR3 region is CATIGHPNTEAFF. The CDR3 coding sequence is TGTGCCACCATAGGACATCCGAACACTGAAGCTTTCTTT.

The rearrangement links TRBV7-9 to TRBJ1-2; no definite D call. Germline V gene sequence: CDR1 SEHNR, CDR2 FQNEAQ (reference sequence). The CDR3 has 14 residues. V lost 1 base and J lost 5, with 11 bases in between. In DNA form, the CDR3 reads TGTGCCAGCAGCTTAGTTGGGCCGGATTATGGCTACACCTTC. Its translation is CASSLVGPDYGYTF.

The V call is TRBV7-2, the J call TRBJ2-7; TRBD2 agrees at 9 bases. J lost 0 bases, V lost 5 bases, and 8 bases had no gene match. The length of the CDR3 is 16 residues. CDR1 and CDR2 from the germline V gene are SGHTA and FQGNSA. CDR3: CASSPTTSGGSYEQYF. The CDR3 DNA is TGTGCCAGCAGCCCGACGACTAGCGGAGGCTCCTACGAGCAGTACTTC. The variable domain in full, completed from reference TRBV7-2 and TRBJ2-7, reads GAGVSQSPSNKVTEKGKDVELRCDPISGHTALYWYRQSLGQGLEFLIYFQGNSAPDKSGLPSDRFSAERTGGSVSTLTIQRTQQEDSAVYLCASSPTTSGGSYEQYFGPGTRLTVT.

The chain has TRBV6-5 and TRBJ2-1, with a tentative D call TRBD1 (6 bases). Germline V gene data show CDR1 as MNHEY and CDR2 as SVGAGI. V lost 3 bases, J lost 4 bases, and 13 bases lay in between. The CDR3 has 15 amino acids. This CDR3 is CASSYQGLVYNEQFF. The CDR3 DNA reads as TGTGCCAGCAGTTATCAGGGGTTGGTTTACAATGAGCAGTTCTTC.